The present entry profiles one TCR beta chain with its context. The sample originates from a study of PD-L1 blockade in urothelial cancer. About the research overall: Analysis of the blood was performed 3 weeks (second dose) and 6 weeks after treatment start.

The time point denotes: pretreatment peripheral blood. Pretreatment and on-treatment samples were taken, numbering 1 to 8 per patient. Spiking of synthetic TCR analog templates was performed in each PCR. TCRdb's table, derived via immunoSEQ multiplex PCR, lists solely in-frame clones and lacks some. The repertoire holds around 35,000 clones, approximately 87% seen once, with around 16% in the top ten. Here the sequenced sample was PBMCs, taken around atezolizumab (anti-PD-L1) treatment. This TCR was recovered from a man aged 55 to 70 with urothelial cancer.

This CDR3 is CASSLAGANQPQHF. In nucleotides, the CDR3 is TGTGCCAGCAGCTTAGCAGGGGCCAATCAGCCCCAGCATTTT. V and J are TRBV7-2 and TRBJ1-5; tentative D call: TRBD1 (5 bases). Trimming took 0 bases from V and 3 from J, leaving 6 bases between them. This CDR3 contains 14 residues. Germline assignment: CDR1 SGHTA and CDR2 FQGNSA.